Reported below is one T cell receptor beta chain. The antigen remains undetermined. This entry belongs to a study of identical twins. TCRdb re-derived calls from the 5' RACE reads in MiXCR, one entry per CDR3 protein. The table has some 570,000 distinct CDR3 sequences, around 20% seen once. The CDR3 runs 17 residues. J lost 3 bases, V lost 2 bases, and 8 bases had no gene match. Study-wide results and caveats: High-abundance cord blood beta clonotypes had fewer insertions; memory repertoires showed none.

The same specimen was also included in a second study, on yellow fever vaccine responses in identical twins.

Sequencing was carried out using CD4+ T cells sorted from blood. The chain links TRBV12-3 or TRBV12-4 to TRBJ2-2; 8 bases map to TRBD2. This TCR was sampled from a woman younger than 35 in good health. The CDR3 DNA is TGTGCCAGCAGTTTACGGCCCGGGGGGGCTGACACCGGGGAGCTGTTTTTT. Encoded protein: CASSLRPGGADTGELFF.